The next 2 T cell receptor beta chains were all read from a single sample in a study of siplizumab effects on memory and regulatory T cells. Measured with immunoSEQ multiplex PCR; TCRdb has only the in-frame clones, and not every one. In the table there are more than 85,000 clones, 92% of which are singletons. Specimen: Tregs sorted from blood. These TCRs come from a human donor in good health.

The CDR3 loop is CASSLMGATDTQYF. DNA for the CDR3: TGTGCCAGCAGTTTAATGGGGGCCACAGATACGCAGTATTTT. This chain uses TRBV27 with TRBJ2-3; perhaps TRBD1 as D (6 bases). Germline-derived CDR1 and CDR2 are MNHEY and SMNVEV (reference sequence). Trimming pared 2 bases from V and 2 bases from J, leaving 8 bases between. The CDR3 length is 14 residues.

The V and J genes are TRBV5-6 and TRBJ2-7, with D possibly matching TRBD2 (5 bases). V dropped 4 bases and J dropped 3 bases, with 26 bases sitting between them. CDR3 length: 18 residues. Germline loops: CDR1 SGHDT, CDR2 YYEEEE. CDR3: CASSPHGGFYTHVYEQYF. The DNA of the CDR3 is TGTGCCAGCAGCCCCCATGGCGGGTTTTACACCCACGTCTACGAGCAGTACTTC.